This TCR beta chain was retrieved from a study of CD8+ T cells in alopecia areata. On the study more broadly: Tofacitinib administration persisted for 6 to 18 months, succeeded by 6 months off drug.

Researchers took lesional scalp punch biopsies and peripheral blood from people who were alopecia areata patients. RNA, once extracted, was reverse transcribed into cDNA for use as the sequencing template. This table comes from immunoSEQ multiplex PCR, and its TCRdb copy is limited to in-frame clones, with some not included. This table has about 130,000 clones, 45% to 65% appearing once. To note about this clone: The junction departs from germline at one end; a sequencing error may be responsible.

The sample was CD4+ T cells sorted from blood, taken at week 0. This receptor was taken from a human donor with alopecia areata.

CDR3 in amino acids: CSVGGVQRGPNTGELLF. In nucleotides, the CDR3 is TGCAGCGTCGGGGGTGTCCAGCGGGGACCGAACACCGGGGAGCTGCTTTTT. The chain joins TRBV29-1 to TRBJ2-2, with 7 nucleotides matching TRBD2. Germline-derived CDR1 and CDR2 are SQVTM and ANQGSEA. CDR3 size: 17 residues.